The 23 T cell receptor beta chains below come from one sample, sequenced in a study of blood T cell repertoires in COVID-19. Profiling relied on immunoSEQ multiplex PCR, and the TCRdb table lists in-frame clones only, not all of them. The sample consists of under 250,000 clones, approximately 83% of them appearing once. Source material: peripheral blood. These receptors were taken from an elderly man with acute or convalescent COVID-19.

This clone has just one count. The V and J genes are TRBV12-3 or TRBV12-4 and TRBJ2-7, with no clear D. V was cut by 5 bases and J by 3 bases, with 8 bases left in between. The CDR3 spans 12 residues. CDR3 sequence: CASSLAGYEQYF. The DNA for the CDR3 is TGTGCCAGCAGTCTCGCCGGCTACGAGCAGTACTTC.

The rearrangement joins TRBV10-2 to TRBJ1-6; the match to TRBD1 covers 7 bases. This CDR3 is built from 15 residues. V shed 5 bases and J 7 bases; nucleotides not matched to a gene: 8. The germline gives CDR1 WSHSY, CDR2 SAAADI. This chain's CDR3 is CASSNRGSRNSPLHF. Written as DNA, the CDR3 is TGCGCCAGCAGTAACAGGGGTTCGAGAAATTCACCCCTCCACTTT.

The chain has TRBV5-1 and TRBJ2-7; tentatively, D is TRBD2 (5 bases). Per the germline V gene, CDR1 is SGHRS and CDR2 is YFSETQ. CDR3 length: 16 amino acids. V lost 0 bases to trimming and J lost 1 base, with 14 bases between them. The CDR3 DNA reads TGCGCCAGCAGCTTGGGACAATCCGGGGTATCCTACGAGCAGTACTTC. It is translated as CASSLGQSGVSYEQYF.

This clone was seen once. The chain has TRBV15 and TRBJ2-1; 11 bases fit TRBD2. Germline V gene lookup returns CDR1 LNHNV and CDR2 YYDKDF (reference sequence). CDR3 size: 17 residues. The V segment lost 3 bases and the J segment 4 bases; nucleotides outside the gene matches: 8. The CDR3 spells CATSSLTGLAVYNEQFF. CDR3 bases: TGTGCCACCAGCAGCCTAACGGGACTAGCGGTTTACAATGAGCAGTTCTTC.

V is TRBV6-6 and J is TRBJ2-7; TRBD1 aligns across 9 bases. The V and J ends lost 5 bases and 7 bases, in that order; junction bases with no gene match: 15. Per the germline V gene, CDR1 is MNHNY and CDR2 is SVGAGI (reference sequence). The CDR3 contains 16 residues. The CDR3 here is CASSPIPGQGSSEQYF. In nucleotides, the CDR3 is TGTGCCAGCAGTCCGATTCCGGGACAGGGATCAAGTGAGCAGTACTTC.

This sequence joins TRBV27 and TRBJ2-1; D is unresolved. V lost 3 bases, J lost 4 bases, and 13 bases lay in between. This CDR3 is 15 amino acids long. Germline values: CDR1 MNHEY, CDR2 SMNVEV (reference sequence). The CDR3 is CASSFTPPVYNEQFF. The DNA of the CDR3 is TGTGCCAGCAGTTTTACCCCCCCGGTTTACAATGAGCAGTTCTTC.

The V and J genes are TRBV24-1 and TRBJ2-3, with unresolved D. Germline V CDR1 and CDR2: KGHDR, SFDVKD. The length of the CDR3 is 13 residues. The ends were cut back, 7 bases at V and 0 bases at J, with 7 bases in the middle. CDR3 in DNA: TGTGCCACCAGATTATTTAGCACAGATACGCAGTATTTT. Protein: CATRLFSTDTQYF.

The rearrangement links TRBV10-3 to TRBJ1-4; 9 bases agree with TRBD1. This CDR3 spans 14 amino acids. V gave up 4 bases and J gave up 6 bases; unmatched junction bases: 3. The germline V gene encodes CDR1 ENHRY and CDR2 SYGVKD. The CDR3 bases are TGTGCCATCAGTGCGACAGGGGGTCATGAAAAACTGTTTTTT. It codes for CAISATGGHEKLFF.

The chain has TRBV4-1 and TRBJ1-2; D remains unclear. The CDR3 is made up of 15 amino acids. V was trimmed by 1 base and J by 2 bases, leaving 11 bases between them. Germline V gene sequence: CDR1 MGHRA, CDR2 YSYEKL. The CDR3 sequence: CASSQGGIPNYGYTF. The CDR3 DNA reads TGCGCCAGCAGCCAAGGCGGCATCCCGAACTATGGCTACACCTTC.

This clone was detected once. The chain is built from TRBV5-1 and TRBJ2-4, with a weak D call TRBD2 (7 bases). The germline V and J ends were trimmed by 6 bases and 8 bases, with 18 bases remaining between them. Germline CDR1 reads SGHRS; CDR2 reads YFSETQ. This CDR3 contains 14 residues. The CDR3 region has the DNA TGCGCCAGCACCCGCGGGGGCCGGGAGGACATTCAGTACTTC. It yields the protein CASTRGGREDIQYF.

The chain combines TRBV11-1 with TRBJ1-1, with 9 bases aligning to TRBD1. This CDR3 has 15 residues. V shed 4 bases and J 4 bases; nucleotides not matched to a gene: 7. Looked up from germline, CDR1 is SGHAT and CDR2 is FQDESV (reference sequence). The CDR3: CASSWGGQGATEAFF. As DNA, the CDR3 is TGTGCCAGCAGCTGGGGGGGACAGGGCGCCACTGAAGCTTTCTTT. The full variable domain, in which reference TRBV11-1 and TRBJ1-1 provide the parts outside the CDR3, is EAEVAQSPRYKITEKSQAVAFWCDPISGHATLYWYRQILGQGPELLVQFQDESVVDDSQLPKDRFSAERLKGVDSTLKIQPAELGDSAMYLCASSWGGQGATEAFFGQGTRLTVV.

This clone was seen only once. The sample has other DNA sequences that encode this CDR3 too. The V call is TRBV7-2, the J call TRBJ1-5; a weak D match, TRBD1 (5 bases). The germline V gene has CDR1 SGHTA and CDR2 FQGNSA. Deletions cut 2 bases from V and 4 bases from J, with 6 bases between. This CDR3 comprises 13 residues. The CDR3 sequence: CASSLQGNQPQHF. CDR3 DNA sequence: TGTGCCAGCAGCTTACAGGGAAATCAGCCCCAGCATTTT.

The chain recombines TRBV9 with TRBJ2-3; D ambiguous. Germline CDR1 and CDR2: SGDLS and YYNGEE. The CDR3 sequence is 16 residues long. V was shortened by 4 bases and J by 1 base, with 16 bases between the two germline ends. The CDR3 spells CASSQQRPSGTDTQYF. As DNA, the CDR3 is TGTGCCAGCAGCCAGCAGAGGCCGAGTGGCACAGATACGCAGTATTTT. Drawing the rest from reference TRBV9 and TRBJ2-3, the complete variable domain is DSGVTQTPKHLITATGQRVTLRCSPRSGDLSVYWYQQSLDQGLQFLIQYYNGEERAKGNILERFSAQQFPDLHSELNLSSLELGDSALYFCASSQQRPSGTDTQYFGPGTRLTVL.

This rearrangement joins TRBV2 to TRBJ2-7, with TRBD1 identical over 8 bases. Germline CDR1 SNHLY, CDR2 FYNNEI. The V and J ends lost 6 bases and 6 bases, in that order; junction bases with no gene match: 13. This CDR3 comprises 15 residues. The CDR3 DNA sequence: TGTGCCAGCAGCGAGACAGGGGTTAGAGGATCCGAGCAGTACTTC. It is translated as CASSETGVRGSEQYF.

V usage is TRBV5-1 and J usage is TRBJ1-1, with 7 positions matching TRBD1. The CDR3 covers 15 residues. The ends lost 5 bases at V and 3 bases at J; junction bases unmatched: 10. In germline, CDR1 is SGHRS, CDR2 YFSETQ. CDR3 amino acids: CASRSRQGVDTEAFF. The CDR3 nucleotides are TGCGCCAGCAGATCGAGACAGGGCGTGGACACTGAAGCTTTCTTT.

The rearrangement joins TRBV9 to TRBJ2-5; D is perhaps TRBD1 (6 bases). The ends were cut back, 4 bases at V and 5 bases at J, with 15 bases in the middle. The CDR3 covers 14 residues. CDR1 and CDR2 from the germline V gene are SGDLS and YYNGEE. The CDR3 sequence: CASSPQGTGETQYF. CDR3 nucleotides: TGTGCCAGCAGCCCTCAGGGGACCGGGGAGACCCAGTACTTC. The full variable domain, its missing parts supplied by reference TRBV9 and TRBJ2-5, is DSGVTQTPKHLITATGQRVTLRCSPRSGDLSVYWYQQSLDQGLQFLIQYYNGEERAKGNILERFSAQQFPDLHSELNLSSLELGDSALYFCASSPQGTGETQYFGPGTRLLVL.

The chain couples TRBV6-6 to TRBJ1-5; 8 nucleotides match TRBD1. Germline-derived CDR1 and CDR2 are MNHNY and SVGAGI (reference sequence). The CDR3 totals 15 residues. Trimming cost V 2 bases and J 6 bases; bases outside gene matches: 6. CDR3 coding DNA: TGTGCCAGCAGTTACGTGACAGGGGTTATTCAGCCCCAGCATTTT. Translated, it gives CASSYVTGVIQPQHF.

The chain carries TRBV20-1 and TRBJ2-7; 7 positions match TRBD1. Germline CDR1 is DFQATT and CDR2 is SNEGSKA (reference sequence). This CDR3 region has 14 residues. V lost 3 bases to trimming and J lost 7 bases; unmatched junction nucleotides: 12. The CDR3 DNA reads TGCAGTGCTAGTCCCCTCCGGGACAGTAGGGAGCAGTACTTC. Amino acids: CSASPLRDSREQYF.

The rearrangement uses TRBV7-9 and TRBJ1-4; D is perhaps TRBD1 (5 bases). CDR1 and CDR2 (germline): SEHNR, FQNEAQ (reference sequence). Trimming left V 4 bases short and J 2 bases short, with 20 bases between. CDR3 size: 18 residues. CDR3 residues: CASSSETALRGTNEKLFF. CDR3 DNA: TGTGCCAGCAGCTCAGAGACAGCCCTGCGGGGCACTAATGAAAAACTGTTTTTT.

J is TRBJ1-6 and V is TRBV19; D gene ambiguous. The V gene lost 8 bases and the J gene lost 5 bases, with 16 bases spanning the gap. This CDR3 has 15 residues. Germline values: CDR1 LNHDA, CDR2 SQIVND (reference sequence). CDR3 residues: CASRPGTRNNSPLHF. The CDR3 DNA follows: TGTGCCAGTCGACCGGGTACGAGGAATAATTCACCCCTCCACTTT.

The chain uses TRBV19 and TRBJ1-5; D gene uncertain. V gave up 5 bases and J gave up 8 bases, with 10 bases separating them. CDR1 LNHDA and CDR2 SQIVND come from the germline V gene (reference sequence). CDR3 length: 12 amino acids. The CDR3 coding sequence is TGTGCCAGTAGTTACGGGAAGGAGCCCCAGCATTTT. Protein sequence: CASSYGKEPQHF. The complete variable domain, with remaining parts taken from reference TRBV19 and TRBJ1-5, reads DGGITQSPKYLFRKEGQNVTLSCEQNLNHDAMYWYRQDPGQGLRLIYYSQIVNDFQKGDIAEGYSVSREKKESFPLTVTSAQKNPTAFYLCASSYGKEPQHFGDGTRLSIL.

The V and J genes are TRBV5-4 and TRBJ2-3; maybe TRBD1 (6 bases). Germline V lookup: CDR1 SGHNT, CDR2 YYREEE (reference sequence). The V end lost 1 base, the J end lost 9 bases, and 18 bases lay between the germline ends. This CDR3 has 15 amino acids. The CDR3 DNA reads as TGTGCCAGCAGCTTGAGACAGACCCTCCAGGGGACGCAGTATTTT. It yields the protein CASSLRQTLQGTQYF.

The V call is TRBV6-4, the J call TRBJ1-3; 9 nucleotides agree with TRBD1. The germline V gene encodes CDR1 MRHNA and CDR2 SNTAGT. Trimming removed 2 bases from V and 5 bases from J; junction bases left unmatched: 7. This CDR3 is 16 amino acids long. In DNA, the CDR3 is TGTGCCAGCAGTGACCCCGAGGGGACAGGGAGAAACACCATATATTTT. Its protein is CASSDPEGTGRNTIYF.